The clone carrying this T cell receptor (beta chain) was observed a handful of times. Its antigen is undetermined. Unique molecular identifiers tagged the TCRbeta library. TCRdb analysed the PCR reads with MiXCR anew, one entry per CDR3 protein. This sample has fewer than 750,000 distinct CDR3 sequences; 25% to 30% occur once, and the top ten carry less than 40%. This record comes from a study of T-cell reconstitution after alpha-beta-depleted transplantation in children. Study-level points and caveats: Once a year had passed after transplant, T-cell counts and diversity came mostly from newly produced T cells. Surviving recipient T cells and thymic progenitors underlay high day-60 TCRbeta diversity in some patients. Reportedly, only several hundred clones from non-depleted graft cells drove alpha-beta T-cell counts at about two months.

The sequencing here drew on PBMCs, taken before TCRalphabeta/CD19-depleted stem cell transplant. The sequence was obtained from a boy under three years old with Wiskott-Aldrich syndrome, due to receive a stem cell transplant.

This CDR3 reads CASSYGAGSADTQYF. The CDR3 DNA follows: TGTGCCAGCAGTTACGGGGCAGGGAGCGCAGATACGCAGTATTTT. The chain recombines TRBV6-5 with TRBJ2-3; tentatively, D is TRBD1 or TRBD2 (5 bases each). Germline V gene lookup returns CDR1 MNHEY and CDR2 SVGAGI. CDR3 length: 15 amino acids. V was cut by 2 bases and J by 4 bases, with 13 bases left in between.